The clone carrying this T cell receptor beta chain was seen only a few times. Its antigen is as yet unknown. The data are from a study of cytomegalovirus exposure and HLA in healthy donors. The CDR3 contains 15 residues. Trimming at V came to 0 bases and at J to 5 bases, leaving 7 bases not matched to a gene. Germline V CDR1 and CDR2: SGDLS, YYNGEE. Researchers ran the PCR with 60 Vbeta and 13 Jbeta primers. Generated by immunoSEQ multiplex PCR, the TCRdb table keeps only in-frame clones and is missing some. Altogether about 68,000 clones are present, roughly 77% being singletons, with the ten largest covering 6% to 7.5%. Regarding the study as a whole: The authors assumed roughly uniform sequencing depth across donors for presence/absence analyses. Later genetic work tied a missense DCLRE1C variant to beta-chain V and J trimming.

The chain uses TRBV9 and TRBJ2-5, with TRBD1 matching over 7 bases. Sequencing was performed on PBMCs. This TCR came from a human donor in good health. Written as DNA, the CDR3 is TGTGCCAGCAGCGTAGATGGGACAGCCTTTGAGACCCAGTACTTC. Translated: CASSVDGTAFETQYF.